This T cell receptor beta chain was recorded in a study of tumor and adjacent non-tumor tissue in lung cancer. Study-wide context: Histology: 11 to 13 adenocarcinoma, a couple of squamous cell carcinoma, 1 small cell lung cancer.

Study findings and constraints: Normal lung showed higher cumulative top 100 clone frequency than tumor.

Three rounds of nested PCR, following a modified ARM-PCR protocol, produced the TCRbeta library. TCRdb recomputed calls from the multiplex PCR reads with MiXCR, one row per CDR3 protein. The data hold 200,000 to 250,000 distinct CDR3 sequences, with over 55% observed a single time. No cell sorting was done before RNA was extracted from the tissue. As to this clonotype: Antigen unknown.

This clonotype originated in a man in his sixties with non-small cell lung cancer. Sequencing was carried out using lung tumor tissue.

For the CDR3, the DNA is TGTGCCACCAGTGATTTAGATCACAGGGACAATGAGCAGTTCTTC. It encodes CATSDLDHRDNEQFF. This chain links TRBV24-1 with TRBJ2-1, with D maybe TRBD1 (6 bases). Per germline, CDR1 KGHDR and CDR2 SFDVKD. Trimming pared 1 base from V and 5 bases from J, leaving 11 bases between. The CDR3 covers 15 residues.